Shown below are 26 T cell receptor beta chains from a single sample sequenced in a study of identifying expanded T cells in peripheral blood. Using immunoSEQ multiplex PCR, the repertoire was profiled, and TCRdb retains in-frame clones only, with some absent. The repertoire has about 110,000 clones, less than 90% of them found once; the top ten carry roughly 7.6%. Material for sequencing was blood. All receptors come from a person between 18 and 69 years old in good health.

This rearrangement joins TRBV6-5 to TRBJ1-3; 7 bases map to TRBD1. Trimming removed 4 bases from V and 4 bases from J; junction bases left unmatched: 7. The CDR3 consists of 15 residues. Germline values: CDR1 MNHEY, CDR2 SVGAGI. The CDR3 reads CASSSPTGLGNTIYF. The CDR3 bases are TGTGCCAGCAGTTCTCCGACAGGGCTAGGAAACACCATATATTTT.

The DNA for the CDR3 is TGTGCCAGTAGAGATTTCGCCGGGACAAGAAATCAGCCCCAGCATTTT. As protein: CASRDFAGTRNQPQHF. The V gene is TRBV19, the J gene TRBJ1-5; D is possibly TRBD1 (6 bases). Trimming pared 6 bases from V and 4 bases from J, leaving 19 bases between. Germline CDR1 is LNHDA and CDR2 is SQIVND (reference sequence). The CDR3 spans 16 residues. The full variable domain, with the rest looked up from reference TRBV19 and TRBJ1-5, is DGGITQSPKYLFRKEGQNVTLSCEQNLNHDAMYWYRQDPGQGLRLIYYSQIVNDFQKGDIAEGYSVSREKKESFPLTVTSAQKNPTAFYLCASRDFAGTRNQPQHFGDGTRLSIL.

CDR3 nucleotides: TGTGCCAGCAGCTCGGGGGGGGATCAGCCCCAGCATTTT. Translating it yields CASSSGGDQPQHF. The V and J genes are TRBV5-4 and TRBJ1-5; the D gene is possibly TRBD1 (5 bases). The CDR3 length is 13 residues. Trimming took 3 bases from V and 5 from J, leaving 9 bases between them. Looked up from germline, CDR1 is SGHNT and CDR2 is YYREEE (reference sequence). Using reference TRBV5-4 and TRBJ1-5 for the parts outside the CDR3, the full variable domain is ETGVTQSPTHLIKTRGQQVTLRCSSQSGHNTVSWYQQALGQGPQFIFQYYREEENGRGNFPPRFSGLQFPNYSSELNVNALELDDSALYLCASSSGGDQPQHFGDGTRLSIL.

The gene calls are TRBV7-9 and TRBJ2-3, with 9 nucleotides matching TRBD1. CDR1 and CDR2 (germline): SEHNR, FQNEAQ (reference sequence). The CDR3 sequence is 17 residues long. With 1 base clipped from V and 1 base from J, the junction kept 6 bases outside the gene matches. CDR3 DNA: TGTGCCAGCAGCTTAGAGCACCGGGACAGGGGCACAGATACGCAGTATTTT. Protein sequence: CASSLEHRDRGTDTQYF.

V gene TRBV7-9 combines with J gene TRBJ1-1, with TRBD1 identical over 7 bases. Germline lookup yields CDR1 SEHNR and CDR2 FQNEAQ (reference sequence). The CDR3 is 13 residues long. Unmatched junction bases numbered 7, after V lost 7 bases and J lost 5 bases. CDR3 in amino acids: CASTPGGRTEAFF. CDR3 nucleotides: TGTGCCAGCACCCCAGGGGGTAGGACTGAAGCTTTCTTT.

This clone was seen a single time. J is TRBJ1-1 and V is TRBV6-5, with D possibly matching TRBD1 (6 bases). The CDR3 runs 15 residues. The V end lost 5 bases, the J end lost 1 base, and 14 bases lay between the germline ends. CDR1 is MNHEY, CDR2 SVGAGI, per germline. CDR3 nucleotides: TGTGCCAGCAGTCAGTACAGGGTTGAGAACACTGAAGCTTTCTTT. Translating it yields CASSQYRVENTEAFF.

The chain carries TRBV4-2 and TRBJ1-3; 7 bases are a match to TRBD1. Germline V gene sequence: CDR1 LGHNA, CDR2 YNFKEQ. The CDR3 has 17 residues. Germline trimming cut 4 bases from V and 1 base from J; bases unmatched to any gene: 10. In nucleotides, the CDR3 is TGTGCCAGCAGCCCGGACCGACGACAGGGATCTGGAAACACCATATATTTT. Its translation: CASSPDRRQGSGNTIYF.

The chain joins TRBV23-1 to TRBJ2-7, with D possibly matching TRBD1 (5 bases). TRBV23-1 carries the ORF label, with uncertain function. Trimming cost V 4 bases and J 0 bases, with 7 bases left between them. CDR3 size: 13 residues. The CDR3 spells CASSLTASYEQYF. The CDR3 DNA sequence: TGCGCCAGCAGTCTGACAGCCTCCTACGAGCAGTACTTC.

The rearrangement links TRBV5-1 to TRBJ2-2; 7 bases map to TRBD1. The trim removed 6 bases at V and 1 base at J, leaving 6 bases unmatched. The CDR3 length is 15 residues. Germline loops: CDR1 SGHRS, CDR2 YFSETQ. DNA of the CDR3: TGCGCCAGCAACCAAAGGACAGGGAACACCGGGGAGCTGTTTTTT. This gives the protein CASNQRTGNTGELFF.

V gene TRBV11-1 combines with J gene TRBJ2-1; 12 nucleotides agree with TRBD2. CDR3 size: 19 residues. Germline CDR1 is SGHAT and CDR2 is FQDESV (reference sequence). Unmatched junction bases numbered 10, after V lost 3 bases and J lost 1 base. Here the CDR3 reads CASSFPGASGGDSYNEQFF. The CDR3 region has the DNA TGTGCCAGCAGCTTCCCCGGGGCTAGCGGGGGGGATTCCTACAATGAGCAGTTCTTC.

The CDR3 sequence: CASSDDRPRGTEAFF. CDR3 nucleotide sequence: TGTGCCAGTAGTGATGACCGGCCTAGGGGGACTGAAGCTTTCTTT. This chain connects TRBV19 to TRBJ1-1, with D perhaps matching TRBD1 (6 bases). The V gene lost 5 bases and the J gene lost 5 bases, with 18 bases spanning the gap. Germline CDR1 reads LNHDA; CDR2 reads SQIVND (reference sequence). This CDR3 is 15 amino acids long.

The CDR3 region is CASSFSPAAYEQYF. The CDR3 DNA sequence: TGTGCCAGCAGCTTTAGTCCCGCAGCCTACGAGCAGTACTTC. The chain carries TRBV7-9 and TRBJ2-7; D gene ambiguous. The CDR3 length is 14 residues. The V end lost 3 bases, the J end lost 2 bases, and 11 bases lay between the germline ends. Germline V gives CDR1 SEHNR, CDR2 FQNEAQ (reference sequence).

J is TRBJ2-1 and V is TRBV5-4; D might be TRBD2 (5 bases). V was cut by 5 bases and J by 6 bases, with 12 bases left in between. The CDR3 extends over 13 amino acids. Germline lookup yields CDR1 SGHNT and CDR2 YYREEE (reference sequence). The CDR3 DNA reads TGTGCCAGCAGGGAGGAACTAGTCAATGAGCAGTTCTTC. This encodes CASREELVNEQFF.

The V gene is TRBV30, the J gene TRBJ2-4; D unclear. The CDR3 consists of 15 residues. The germline V and J ends were trimmed by 0 bases and 7 bases, with 16 bases remaining between them. In germline, CDR1 is GTSNPN, CDR2 SVGIG (reference sequence). CDR3 protein: CAWSVGGVAVNIQYF. In nucleotides, the CDR3 is TGTGCCTGGAGTGTTGGTGGGGTCGCGGTTAACATTCAGTACTTC.

This rearrangement joins TRBV7-2 to TRBJ1-4; D unresolved. The CDR3 extends over 15 amino acids. Between the trimmed V and J ends, which lost 1 base and 3 bases, there was a span of 9 bases. Germline assignment: CDR1 SGHTA and CDR2 FQGNSA. The CDR3 region has the DNA TGTGCCAGCAGCTTAGGGTCAGGCCCTAATGAAAAACTGTTTTTT. Its translation is CASSLGSGPNEKLFF.

For this clone: Compared with germline, one end of the junction differs, possibly owing to a read error. Other DNA sequences in the same sample also yield this CDR3. In DNA, the CDR3 is TGTGCCAGCAGCCTAGCGGGGGCCGATACGCAGTATTTT. Protein: CASSLAGADTQYF. The chain uses TRBV7-6 and TRBJ2-3; 10 bases line up with TRBD2. The CDR3 runs to 13 residues. CDR1 is SGHVS and CDR2 is FNYEAQ in the germline V gene.

The gene calls are TRBV7-9 and TRBJ1-6; perhaps TRBD1 as D (5 bases). V lost 5 bases and J 12 bases, leaving 14 bases between the germline ends. The CDR3 contains 13 residues. Germline V gene lookup returns CDR1 SEHNR and CDR2 FQNEAQ (reference sequence). The CDR3 bases are TGTGCCAGCAGCGTTGGGACTGGTGAACCCCTCCACTTT. It encodes CASSVGTGEPLHF.

The chain carries TRBV5-1 and TRBJ2-2; possibly TRBD1 or TRBD2 for D (5 bases each). There are 15 residues in the CDR3. The ends were cut back, 7 bases at V and 0 bases at J, with 13 bases in the middle. Germline assignment: CDR1 SGHRS and CDR2 YFSETQ. The CDR3 here is CASSTQGANTGELFF. The CDR3, as DNA: TGCGCCAGCTCCACTCAGGGAGCGAACACCGGGGAGCTGTTTTTT.

The chain links TRBV30 to TRBJ1-3, with 8 bases matching TRBD1. Germline assignment: CDR1 GTSNPN and CDR2 SVGIG (reference sequence). This CDR3 contains 13 residues. The junction had 2 bases not matched to a gene; V was cut back by 3 bases and J by 4 bases. CDR3: CAWRAGGGNTIYF. CDR3 nucleotide sequence: TGTGCCTGGAGGGCAGGGGGCGGAAACACCATATATTTT.

The chain uses TRBV6-5 and TRBJ2-1; 9 nucleotides agree with TRBD2. Germline CDR1 is MNHEY and CDR2 is SVGAGI. V gave up 5 bases and J gave up 5 bases; unmatched junction bases: 7. The CDR3 has 15 amino acids. This CDR3 reads CASSALAGRNNEQFF. For the CDR3, the DNA is TGTGCCAGCAGTGCCCTAGCGGGGCGCAACAATGAGCAGTTCTTC.

The rearrangement joins TRBV9 to TRBJ1-2; the D is unclear. Germline loops: CDR1 SGDLS, CDR2 YYNGEE. The CDR3 sequence is 13 residues long. V lost 5 bases to trimming and J lost 7 bases, with 15 bases between them. The DNA for the CDR3 is TGTGCCAGCAGTGAAGACCCTGAGGGTGGCTACACCTTC. Its protein product is CASSEDPEGGYTF. The full variable domain, in which reference TRBV9 and TRBJ1-2 provide the parts outside the CDR3, is DSGVTQTPKHLITATGQRVTLRCSPRSGDLSVYWYQQSLDQGLQFLIQYYNGEERAKGNILERFSAQQFPDLHSELNLSSLELGDSALYFCASSEDPEGGYTFGSGTRLTVV.

This chain joins TRBV5-1 and TRBJ1-6, with D unclear. There are 12 residues in the CDR3. Germline V gene lookup returns CDR1 SGHRS and CDR2 YFSETQ. V was trimmed by 4 bases and J by 5 bases, leaving 4 bases between them. CDR3 amino acids: CASSGNNSPLHF. In nucleotides, the CDR3 is TGCGCCAGCAGCGGTAATAATTCACCCCTCCACTTT.

This clone was detected many times. The rearrangement uses TRBV9 and TRBJ2-4; 7 bases align to TRBD2. Germline V gene data show CDR1 as SGDLS and CDR2 as YYNGEE. The CDR3 has 15 amino acids. The CDR3 nucleotides read TGTGCTAACAAAGGGAGGGCCCTAGCCAAAAACATTCAGTACTTC. Translation gives CANKGRALAKNIQYF.

J is TRBJ2-7 and V is TRBV30, with D possibly being TRBD1 (5 bases). In germline, CDR1 is GTSNPN, CDR2 SVGIG (reference sequence). V lost 2 bases and J lost 3, with 8 bases in between. This CDR3 contains 12 residues. As DNA, the CDR3 is TGTGCCTGGAGTTATCAGGGCTACGAGCAGTACTTC. It translates to CAWSYQGYEQYF.

The V gene is TRBV11-2, the J gene TRBJ2-1; 11 bases are a match to TRBD2. CDR3 length equals 16 residues. The ends lost 3 bases at V and 5 bases at J; junction bases unmatched: 6. Germline V gene data show CDR1 as SGHAT and CDR2 as FQNNGV. As DNA, the CDR3 is TGTGCCAGCAGCTTGCAGACTAGCGGGGACCACAATGAGCAGTTCTTC. Residues: CASSLQTSGDHNEQFF.

The chain carries TRBV2 and TRBJ2-7; TRBD1 matches at 8 bases. This CDR3 is built from 13 residues. CDR1 is SNHLY, CDR2 FYNNEI, per germline. Trimming at V came to 7 bases and at J to 2 bases, leaving 4 bases not matched to a gene. DNA for the CDR3: TGTGCCAGCATCGGGACAGGCCCCTACGAGCAGTACTTC. It is translated as CASIGTGPYEQYF.